These 5 T cell receptor beta chains share one sample of origin, sequenced in a study of blood T cell repertoires in COVID-19. The assay was immunoSEQ multiplex PCR, and TCRdb's table has in-frame clones only and misses some. The sample includes about 330,000 clones, 70% to 90% seen only once; the top ten take roughly 6.7%. The sample was peripheral blood. Receptors originate from a man aged 18 to 29 who had recovered from COVID-19.

Concerning this clone itself: One base away lies a much larger clone, so this may be a sequencing read error. The J gene is TRBJ1-4, the V gene TRBV19, with D perhaps TRBD1 (6 bases). Trimming pared 5 bases from V and 4 bases from J, leaving 14 bases between. This CDR3 comprises 15 residues. Germline V gene lookup returns CDR1 LNHDA and CDR2 SQIVND (reference sequence). CDR3 sequence reads: CASSSQTGLNEKLFF. CDR3 DNA: TGTGCCAGTAGTTCTCAGACAGGCCTTAATGAAAAACTGTTTTTT.

The CDR3 sequence is CASSLPGLAGGSTDTQYF. CDR3 nucleotides: TGTGCCAGCAGTTTACCGGGACTAGCGGGAGGTAGCACAGATACGCAGTATTTT. The chain joins TRBV27 to TRBJ2-3; 15 bases fit TRBD2. This CDR3 has 18 residues. V gave up 2 bases and J gave up 0 bases; unmatched junction bases: 3. The germline gives CDR1 MNHEY, CDR2 SMNVEV (reference sequence).

The count of this clone is one. This sequence joins TRBV7-9 and TRBJ2-4; the match to TRBD2 covers 12 bases. V trimming: 4 bases; J trimming: 8 bases; junction bases outside the gene matches: 15. CDR1 and CDR2 (germline): SEHNR, FQNEAQ (reference sequence). The CDR3 covers 18 residues. CDR3 region: CASSYPLAGGISKYIQYF. Written as DNA, the CDR3 is TGTGCCAGCAGCTACCCTCTAGCGGGGGGGATATCTAAGTACATTCAGTACTTC.

This clone showed up just once. This chain links TRBV28 with TRBJ1-5; no clear D gene. Germline CDR1 reads MDHEN; CDR2 reads SYDVKM. The length of the CDR3 is 16 residues. V was shortened by 2 bases and J by 3 bases, with 14 bases between the two germline ends. CDR3 DNA: TGTGCCAGCAGTTTACCCGTCGGAGTGACCAATCAGCCCCAGCATTTT. It yields the protein CASSLPVGVTNQPQHF.

This clone came up once. J is TRBJ1-1 and V is TRBV5-1; D is possibly TRBD1 (5 bases). Between the trimmed V and J ends, which lost 2 bases and 1 base, there was a span of 18 bases. Germline V gene sequence: CDR1 SGHRS, CDR2 YFSETQ. The CDR3 is 17 amino acids. The DNA for the CDR3 is TGCGCCAGCAGCTTTGACCCACTGGGGCAGCAGAACACTGAAGCTTTCTTT. Its translation: CASSFDPLGQQNTEAFF.